These 15 T cell receptor beta chains were sequenced from one sample in a study of blood T cell repertoires in COVID-19. Profiled with immunoSEQ multiplex PCR; TCRdb holds only in-frame clones, not every one. Of approximately 200,000 clones listed, 80% to 90% were seen once; the top ten hold 5.5% to 7.5%. The sample consisted of peripheral blood. Receptors were obtained from a man between 60 and 70 years old who had recovered from COVID-19.

The chain has TRBV28 and TRBJ2-5; 15 bases map to TRBD2. CDR3 length: 16 amino acids. With 5 bases clipped from V and 6 bases from J, the junction kept 7 bases outside the gene matches. Germline V gene data show CDR1 as MDHEN and CDR2 as SYDVKM. The CDR3 bases are TGTGCCAGCAGTGCACCCGGGACTAGCGGGGGGAAGACCCAGTACTTC. Protein sequence: CASSAPGTSGGKTQYF.

This chain connects TRBV9 to TRBJ1-1; 10 bases map to TRBD1. Germline V gene data show CDR1 as SGDLS and CDR2 as YYNGEE. The length of the CDR3 is 16 residues. With 0 bases clipped from V and 1 base from J, the junction kept 3 bases outside the gene matches. The CDR3 nucleotides are TGTGCCAGCAGCGTAGCGACAGGGGGCCCGAACACTGAAGCTTTCTTT. Translated: CASSVATGGPNTEAFF.

The CDR3 bases are TGTGCCTGTGACAGGGGCGGAAACACCATATATTTT. Protein sequence: CACDRGGNTIYF. The chain recombines TRBV30 with TRBJ1-3; 8 bases are a match to TRBD1. Germline V gene data show CDR1 as GTSNPN and CDR2 as SVGIG (reference sequence). This CDR3 is built from 12 residues. With V trimmed by 6 bases and J by 4 bases, 2 bases remained unmatched.

The chain is built from TRBV5-6 and TRBJ1-2; D remains unclear. This CDR3 has 14 amino acids. Germline V lookup: CDR1 SGHDT, CDR2 YYEEEE. Trimming shortened V by 0 bases and J by 5 bases, and 11 bases separated the two germline ends. The CDR3, as DNA: TGTGCCAGCAGCTTGGCAGGATTTGGGTATGGCTACACCTTC. It translates to CASSLAGFGYGYTF. Using reference TRBV5-6 and TRBJ1-2 for the parts outside the CDR3, the full variable domain is DAGVTQSPTHLIKTRGQQVTLRCSPKSGHDTVSWYQQALGQGPQFIFQYYEEEERQRGNFPDRFSGHQFPNYSSELNVNALLLGDSALYLCASSLAGFGYGYTFGSGTRLTVV.

This clone was found many times. The genes are TRBV18 and TRBJ2-2, with a weak D call TRBD2 (5 bases). Trimming shortened V by 3 bases and J by 6 bases, and 17 bases separated the two germline ends. CDR1 and CDR2 (germline): KGHSH, LQKENI. CDR3 length equals 16 residues. The CDR3 DNA reads as TGTGCCAGCTCACCGCTCCCGAGACTATTATCCGGGGAGCTGTTTTTT. As protein: CASSPLPRLLSGELFF.

The rearrangement uses TRBV6-5 and TRBJ2-7; D is possibly TRBD2 (6 bases). The CDR3 runs to 13 residues. The germline gives CDR1 MNHEY, CDR2 SVGAGI. Trimming removed 8 bases at V and 4 bases at J, with 15 bases between. For the CDR3, the DNA is TGTGCCAGCGACGGGGGATCCAGTTACGAGCAGTACTTC. The encoded protein is CASDGGSSYEQYF.

J is TRBJ2-3 and V is TRBV27; TRBD2 matches 8 bases. The CDR3 runs 13 residues. Trimming removed 6 bases from V and 1 base from J; junction bases left unmatched: 0. Per the germline V gene, CDR1 is MNHEY and CDR2 is SMNVEV (reference sequence). CDR3 protein: CASRAGGTDTQYF. The CDR3 DNA sequence: TGTGCCAGCAGAGCGGGGGGCACAGATACGCAGTATTTT.

The chain links TRBV19 to TRBJ1-5; weak D call: TRBD1 (5 bases). CDR1 and CDR2 (germline): LNHDA, SQIVND (reference sequence). The CDR3 extends over 18 amino acids. V lost 0 bases and J lost 2, with 17 bases in between. The CDR3 region has the DNA TGTGCCAGTAGTATAGATTTGGCCGGTAGGGGCGGCAATCAGCCCCAGCATTTT. This codes for CASSIDLAGRGGNQPQHF.

This clone was counted between two and nine times. This rearrangement joins TRBV13 to TRBJ2-1; 9 bases are a match to TRBD2. Germline-derived CDR1 and CDR2 are PRHDT and FYEKMQ (reference sequence). The V and J ends lost 5 bases and 2 bases, in that order; junction bases with no gene match: 1. The CDR3 covers 14 residues. CDR3 sequence: CASSPSGAYNEQFF. CDR3 in DNA: TGTGCCAGCAGCCCTAGCGGGGCCTACAATGAGCAGTTCTTC.

The V and J genes are TRBV28 and TRBJ2-3, with 7 bases identical to TRBD2. CDR1 is MDHEN, CDR2 SYDVKM, per germline. This CDR3 is built from 14 residues. Trimming removed 6 bases from V and 2 bases from J; junction bases left unmatched: 5. The CDR3 protein is CASRGEGNTDTQYF. CDR3 coding DNA: TGTGCCAGCAGAGGGGAGGGAAACACAGATACGCAGTATTTT.

The chain carries TRBV5-1 and TRBJ2-3, with D possibly being TRBD2 (5 bases). CDR1 is SGHRS and CDR2 is YFSETQ in the germline V gene. V gave up 2 bases and J gave up 6 bases, with 13 bases separating them. This CDR3 has 14 residues. CDR3 amino acids: CASSLGGFPDTQYF. In DNA, the CDR3 is TGCGCCAGCAGCTTAGGAGGCTTTCCCGATACGCAGTATTTT. Full variable domain (rest looked up from reference TRBV5-1 and TRBJ2-3): KAGVTQTPRYLIKTRGQQVTLSCSPISGHRSVSWYQQTPGQGLQFLFEYFSETQRNKGNFPGRFSGRQFSNSRSEMNVSTLELGDSALYLCASSLGGFPDTQYFGPGTRLTVL.

CDR3: CASSLPQGSSGNTIYF. As DNA, the CDR3 is TGTGCCAGCAGTTTACCTCAGGGGAGCTCTGGAAACACCATATATTTT. The chain joins TRBV28 to TRBJ1-3; maybe TRBD1 (6 bases). The germline CDR1 and CDR2 sequences are MDHEN and SYDVKM. The CDR3 runs to 16 residues. V lost 2 bases to trimming and J lost 0 bases, with 11 bases between them.

This clone was detected only a few times. This chain links TRBV7-3 with TRBJ2-2; 7 nucleotides align to TRBD1. CDR1 SGHTA and CDR2 FQGTGA come from the germline V gene. This CDR3 spans 15 amino acids. J gave up 5 bases and V 4 bases, and 7 bases lay outside the gene matches. The CDR3 region has the DNA TGTGCCAGCAGCTCCTCGGCCAGGGGGACCGGGGAGCTGTTTTTT. Translation: CASSSSARGTGELFF.

The gene calls are TRBV24-1 and TRBJ1-2; perhaps TRBD1 as D (5 bases). CDR3 length: 13 amino acids. V was cut by 9 bases and J by 2 bases, with 12 bases left in between. Per germline, CDR1 KGHDR and CDR2 SFDVKD. This CDR3 reads CATQGAGNYGYTF. For the CDR3, the DNA is TGTGCCACCCAAGGGGCAGGAAACTATGGCTACACCTTC.

This chain connects TRBV18 to TRBJ1-6, with a possible D match to TRBD1 (5 bases). Germline CDR1 reads KGHSH; CDR2 reads LQKENI. CDR3 length equals 14 residues. V was shortened by 3 bases and J by 7 bases, with 10 bases between the two germline ends. CDR3 residues: CASSPGRGNSPLHF. DNA of the CDR3: TGTGCCAGCTCACCCGGCCGGGGGAATTCACCCCTCCACTTT.